This TCR beta chain comes out of a study of PD-1 blockade in mismatch repair-deficient tumors. The table came from immunoSEQ multiplex PCR; TCRdb's copy has only in-frame clones and leaves some out. Of 120,000 or so clones detected, about 85% appear once; the ten largest clones hold 13%. Germline V gene sequence: CDR1 SGHNT, CDR2 YENEEA. Trimming pared 0 bases from V and 5 bases from J, leaving 4 bases between. The CDR3 extends over 12 amino acids. The genes are TRBV11-3 and TRBJ1-1, with D unresolved. This material consisted of peripheral blood, taken 44 weeks after starting pembrolizumab. This sequence originates from an adult with mismatch repair-deficient cancer. In DNA, the CDR3 is TGTGCCAGCAGCTTAGATCCTACTGAAGCTTTCTTT. It codes for CASSLDPTEAFF.